This T cell receptor beta chain was obtained from a study of blood T cells in healthy people across ages. Primed by a sample-barcoded 5' primer and a J-beta primer mix, a second PCR proceeded for about 7 to 12 cycles. Each CDR3 protein is one row after TCRdb ran MiXCR on the 5' RACE reads. The repertoire has hundreds of thousands of distinct CDR3 sequences, under 45% of them found once; the top ten carry nearly 20%. The CDR3 spans 15 residues. V dropped 5 bases and J dropped 3 bases, with 13 bases sitting between them. Germline V CDR1 and CDR2: LGHNA, YSLEER. Each donor had 8 to 10 milliliters of peripheral blood drawn.

This clonotype was obtained from a man in his 60s in good health. The V gene is TRBV4-3, the J gene TRBJ1-4, with a tentative D call TRBD1 (6 bases). The material sequenced was blood. As DNA, the CDR3 is TGCGCCAGCAGCAAGGGACAAAGGTCTAATGAAAAACTGTTTTTT. Translating gives CASSKGQRSNEKLFF.